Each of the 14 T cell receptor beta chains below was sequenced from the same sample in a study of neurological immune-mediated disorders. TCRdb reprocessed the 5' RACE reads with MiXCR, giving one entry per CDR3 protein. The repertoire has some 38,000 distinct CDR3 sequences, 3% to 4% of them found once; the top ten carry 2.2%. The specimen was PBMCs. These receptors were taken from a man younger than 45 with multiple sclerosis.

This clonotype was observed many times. The CDR3 sequence is CASSLRDRGPRRNTEAFF. The CDR3 DNA is TGTGCCAGCAGCCTAAGGGACAGGGGGCCTAGGAGGAACACTGAAGCTTTCTTT. The chain joins TRBV3-1 to TRBJ1-1, with 12 bases fitting TRBD1. Trimming cost V 4 bases and J 1 base; bases outside gene matches: 10. Germline CDR1 reads LGHDT; CDR2 reads YNNKEL (reference sequence). The CDR3 consists of 18 residues.

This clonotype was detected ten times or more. The CDR3 nucleotides are TGTGCCAGCACCTTACAGGGGGCCGCCAATGAGCAGTTCTTC. It yields the protein CASTLQGAANEQFF. The V call is TRBV12-3 or TRBV12-4, the J call TRBJ2-1; TRBD1 matches at 9 bases. The V gene end was trimmed by 7 bases and the J gene end by 6 bases; junction bases not matched to a gene: 7. This CDR3 comprises 14 residues.

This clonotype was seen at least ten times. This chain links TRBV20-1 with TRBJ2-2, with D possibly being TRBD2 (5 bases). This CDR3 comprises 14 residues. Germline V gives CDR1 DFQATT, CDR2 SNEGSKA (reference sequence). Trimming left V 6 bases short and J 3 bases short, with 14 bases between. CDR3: CSATLGRDTGELFF. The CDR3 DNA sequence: TGCAGTGCGACACTAGGACGGGACACCGGGGAGCTGTTTTTT.

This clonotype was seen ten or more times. The CDR3 loop is CASSPGGSSDTQYF. The CDR3 nucleotides are TGTGCCAGCAGCCCCGGGGGCAGTTCAGATACGCAGTATTTT. This chain connects TRBV7-9 to TRBJ2-3, with D possibly being TRBD1 or TRBD2 (6 bases each). Trimming left V 5 bases short and J 4 bases short, with 13 bases between. Germline V gene sequence: CDR1 SEHNR, CDR2 FQNEAQ (reference sequence). The CDR3 is made up of 14 amino acids.

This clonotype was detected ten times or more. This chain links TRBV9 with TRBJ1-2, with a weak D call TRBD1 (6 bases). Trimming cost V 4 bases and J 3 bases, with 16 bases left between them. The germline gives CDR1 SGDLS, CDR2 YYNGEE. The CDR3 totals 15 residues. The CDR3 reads CASSPGGGVDYGYTF. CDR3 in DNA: TGTGCCAGCAGCCCCGGGGGGGGCGTCGACTATGGCTACACCTTC.

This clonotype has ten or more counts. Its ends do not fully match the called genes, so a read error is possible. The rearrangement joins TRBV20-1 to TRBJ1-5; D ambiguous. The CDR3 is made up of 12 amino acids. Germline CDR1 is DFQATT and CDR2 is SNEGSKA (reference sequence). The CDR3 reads CSARWGNQPQNF. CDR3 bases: TGCAGTGCTAGATGGGGTAATCAGCCCCAGAATTTT.

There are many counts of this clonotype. The DNA for the CDR3 is TGCGCCAGCAGCTTTCGGGACAGGGGTGGGAATGAGCAGTTCTTC. Translated: CASSFRDRGGNEQFF. The chain employs TRBV5-1 and TRBJ2-1; 10 nucleotides align to TRBD1. V dropped 2 bases and J dropped 7; count of bases not matched to a gene: 6. Germline CDR1 and CDR2: SGHRS and YFSETQ. This CDR3 has 15 residues.

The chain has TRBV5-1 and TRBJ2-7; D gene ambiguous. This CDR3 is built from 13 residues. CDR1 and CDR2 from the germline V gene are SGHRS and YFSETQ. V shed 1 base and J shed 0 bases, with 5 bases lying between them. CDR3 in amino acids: CASSLRDSYEQYF. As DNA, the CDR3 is TGCGCCAGCAGCTTGAGGGACTCCTACGAGCAGTACTTC.

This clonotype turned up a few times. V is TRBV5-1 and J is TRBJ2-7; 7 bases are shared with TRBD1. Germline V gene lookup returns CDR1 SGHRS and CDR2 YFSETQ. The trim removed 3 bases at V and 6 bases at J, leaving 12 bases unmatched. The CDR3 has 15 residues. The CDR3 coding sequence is TGCGCCAGCAGCTCCTCCGGGACAGCCCGTCTCGAGCAGTACTTC. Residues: CASSSSGTARLEQYF.

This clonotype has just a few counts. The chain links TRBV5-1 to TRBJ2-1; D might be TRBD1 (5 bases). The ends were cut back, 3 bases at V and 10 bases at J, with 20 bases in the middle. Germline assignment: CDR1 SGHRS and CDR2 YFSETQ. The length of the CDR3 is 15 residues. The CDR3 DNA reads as TGCGCCAGCAGCTCAGAGACGGACACCGTAAGAGAGCAGTTCTTC. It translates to CASSSETDTVREQFF. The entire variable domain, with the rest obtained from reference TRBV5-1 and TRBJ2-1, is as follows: KAGVTQTPRYLIKTRGQQVTLSCSPISGHRSVSWYQQTPGQGLQFLFEYFSETQRNKGNFPGRFSGRQFSNSRSEMNVSTLELGDSALYLCASSSETDTVREQFFGPGTRLTVL.

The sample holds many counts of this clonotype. In nucleotides, the CDR3 is TGCAGTGCTAGAGATTTGGGAAGCGGCAATCAGCCCCAGCATTTT. Translated: CSARDLGSGNQPQHF. The V gene is TRBV20-1, the J gene TRBJ1-5; no clear D. V lost 0 bases and J lost 2, with 11 bases in between. This CDR3 spans 15 amino acids. In germline, CDR1 is DFQATT, CDR2 SNEGSKA (reference sequence).

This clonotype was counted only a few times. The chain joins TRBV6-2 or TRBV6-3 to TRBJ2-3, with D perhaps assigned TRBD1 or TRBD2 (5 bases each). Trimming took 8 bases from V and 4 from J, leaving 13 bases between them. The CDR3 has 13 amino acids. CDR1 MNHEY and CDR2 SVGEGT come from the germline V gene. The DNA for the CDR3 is TGTGCCAGCGGGGACGGGAATTCAGATACGCAGTATTTT. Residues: CASGDGNSDTQYF.

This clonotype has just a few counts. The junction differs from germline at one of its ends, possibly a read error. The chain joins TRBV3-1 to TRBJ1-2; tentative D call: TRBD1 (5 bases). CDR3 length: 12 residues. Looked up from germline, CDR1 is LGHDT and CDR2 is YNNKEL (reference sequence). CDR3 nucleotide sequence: TGTGCCAGCAGCCAACCGTCCTACACCAGGGTCTTC. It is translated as CASSQPSYTRVF. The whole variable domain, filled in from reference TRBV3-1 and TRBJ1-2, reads DTAVSQTPKYLVTQMGNDKSIKCEQNLGHDTMYWYKQDSKKFLKIMFSYNNKELIINETVPNRFSPKSPDKAHLNLHINSLELGDSAVYFCASSQPSYTRVFGSGTRLTVV.

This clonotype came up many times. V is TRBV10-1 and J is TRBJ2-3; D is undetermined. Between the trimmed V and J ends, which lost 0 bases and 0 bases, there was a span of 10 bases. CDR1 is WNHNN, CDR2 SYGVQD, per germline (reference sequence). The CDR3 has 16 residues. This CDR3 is CASSESRVISTDTQYF. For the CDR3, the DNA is TGCGCCAGCAGTGAGTCCCGGGTTATCAGCACAGATACGCAGTATTTT.